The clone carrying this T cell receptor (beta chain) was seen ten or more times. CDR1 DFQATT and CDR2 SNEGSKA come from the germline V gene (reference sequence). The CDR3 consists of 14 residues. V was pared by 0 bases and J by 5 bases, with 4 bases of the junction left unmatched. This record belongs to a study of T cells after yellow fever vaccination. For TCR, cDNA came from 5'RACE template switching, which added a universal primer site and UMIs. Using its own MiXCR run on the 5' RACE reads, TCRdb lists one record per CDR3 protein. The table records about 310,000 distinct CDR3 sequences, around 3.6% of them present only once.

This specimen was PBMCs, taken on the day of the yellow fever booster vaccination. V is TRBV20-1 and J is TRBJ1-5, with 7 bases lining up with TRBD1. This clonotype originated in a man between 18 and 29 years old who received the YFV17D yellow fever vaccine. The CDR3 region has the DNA TGCAGTGCTAGAGATCCACAGGGGTATCAGCCCCAGCATTTT. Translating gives CSARDPQGYQPQHF.